Given below is one T cell receptor beta chain in context. The antigen is undetermined. This sample was included in a study of PD-1 blockade in classical Hodgkin lymphoma. TCRdb's table, derived via immunoSEQ multiplex PCR, lists solely in-frame clones and lacks some. In the table there are more than 25,000 clones, 65% to 90% of which are singletons. Each patient's relapse followed autologous stem cell transplantation, and brentuximab vedotin exposure varied. Study-level findings and limits: The CD4+ diversity rise by C4D1 was clearest in complete responders. Patients with an early start, nivolumab under 1 year after ASCT, were excluded.

Germline V gives CDR1 MNHNY, CDR2 SVGAGI (reference sequence). V was shortened by 8 bases and J by 0 bases, with 14 bases between the two germline ends. This CDR3 region has 14 residues. The receptor's source is a human donor with classical Hodgkin lymphoma. The sequencing here drew on peripheral blood mononuclear cells (PBMCs), taken at baseline. This sequence joins TRBV6-6 and TRBJ2-7; D remains ambiguous. The CDR3 loop reads CASYYRASSYEQYF. The CDR3 bases are TGTGCCAGCTACTACCGGGCCAGCTCCTACGAGCAGTACTTC.